This record looks at one T cell receptor (beta chain) sequence and its context. No cognate antigen has been identified for it. Base qualities were left out, and no much larger clone turns up one base away. The treatment or condition label, as the study defines it: randomized to nivolumab then ipilimumab (arm A) or the reverse (arm B). Prior DNA-damaging chemotherapy had not been received by any trial patient. A FACS Aria II flow cytometer was used to sort live CD3+CD8+ cells that were negative for CD19 and CD56 from thawed PBMCs. Samples were obtained from patients with melanoma enrolled in CheckMate 064, a randomized, open-label phase II trial of sequential checkpoint blockade. Peripheral blood mononuclear cells were collected by leukapheresis, purified using Ficoll-Paque, and frozen in human serum containing roughly 9.4% DMSO. Immediately after sorting, the purity of sorted blood CD3+CD8+ cells was verified to be >95%, after which DNA was extracted.

The immunoSEQ Assay was used to immunosequence TCRbeta CDR3 regions from genomic DNA. Genomic DNA was amplified by bias-controlled multiplex PCR before high-throughput sequencing. As for how the authors treated the data: To quantify the absolute abundance of each unique TCRbeta CDR3 region, the sequences were collapsed and filtered. Clonality was defined as 1 minus Pielou's evenness and was calculated using productive rearrangements only. Clones with significantly greater frequencies in on-treatment versus baseline samples were identified using a previously published method. What TCRdb holds here is the immuneACCESS table cut down to in-frame rearrangements. Part of the clones is not present; checked against another copy, under half of the missing clones reflect an unresolved V gene, and the others are unexplained. The V and J calls and the clone size are those of that table, but D and trimming were determined from the DNA. The sample profile shows under 40,000 clones; 80% to 90% of them were found once. Of the sample, roughly a fifth falls within the top ten clones.

The data belong to a study of sequential checkpoint blockade in melanoma (dated by TCRdb to about 2019). Background for the entire study: Patients were assigned by 1:1 randomization to either first-line nivolumab followed by ipilimumab (arm A) or ipilimumab followed by nivolumab (arm B). Both trial sequences were followed by maintenance nivolumab. The study at large found these results: Larger, independent patient cohorts are needed to validate the response-prediction model that combines TCR metrics and mutation burden.

The cysteine opens and the phenylalanine closes a CDR3 of 16 amino acids. Here the CDR3 DNA is all that survives: 48 bases in frame from base 1. From the germline V gene, CDR1 is KGHSH and CDR2 is LQKENI. Relative to germline, V is 2 bases shorter and J is 6 bases shorter, with 20 bases between their ends. The chain couples TRBV18 to TRBJ2-7, and TRBD1 may be the D gene, going by 6 matching bases. The source was CD8+ T cells sorted from blood (inferred from file names), collected from a patient given nivolumab and ipilimumab in sequence. The receptor was derived from a human donor with melanoma. The CDR3 is CASSPSSSGVRGEQYF. The nucleotides are TGTGCCAGCTCACCATCGAGTTCAGGGGTGAGAGGCGAGCAGTACTTC. The CDR3 plus the reference TRBV18 and TRBJ2-7 genes for the other parts give the full variable domain: NAGVMQNPRHLVRRRGQEARLRCSPMKGHSHVYWYRQLPEEGLKFMVYLQKENIIDESGMPKERFSAEFPKEGPSILRIQQVVRGDSAAYFCASSPSSSGVRGEQYFGPGTRLTVT.